This T cell receptor (beta chain) was recovered during a study of blood T cell repertoires in COVID-19. Study context: The origin of the acute and convalescent COVID-19 samples was the United States, Italy and Spain. From T cells, B-cell-depleted T cells, or PBMCs came the material, which was cDNA or gDNA.

Trimming removed 2 bases at V and 5 bases at J, with 9 bases between. This CDR3 spans 13 amino acids. CDR1 is MNHEY, CDR2 SVGAGI, per germline. Methods used by the authors: Quantification of nucleated cells was approximated via reference gene primer amplification. TCRdb's copy holds only in-frame clones and misses some; the assay was immunoSEQ multiplex PCR. That table gives V, J and clone size, and the DNA gave D and trimming. The table lists about 190,000 clones, roughly 90% of them singletons. The rearrangement uses TRBV6-5 and TRBJ2-5; D remains unclear. Sequenced sample: peripheral blood. The sequence came from a middle-aged woman who had recovered from COVID-19. CDR3 coding DNA: TGTGCCAGCAGTTACAGCTCCAGGGAGACCCAGTACTTC. It specifies CASSYSSRETQYF.